This T cell receptor beta chain stems from a study of T cell responses to AZD1222 COVID-19 vaccine. Findings and limits, study-wide: Most donors were white British, females outnumbered males, and clonal diversity was possibly underestimated. The peak T cell response came first, and repertoires were sampled only after it.

The CDR3 is 15 residues long. Germline-derived CDR1 and CDR2 are ENHRY and SYGVKD. Deletions cut 8 bases from V and 0 bases from J, with 13 bases between. Both about-4-week and about-12-week second-dose recipients were combined. The data were produced by immunoSEQ multiplex PCR, yet TCRdb's version contains in-frame clones alone and is incomplete. This table holds 90,000 to 120,000 clones, roughly 87% found once. Comment on this clone: Antigen unknown.

Sequencing was performed on peripheral blood, taken 28 days after the second AZD1222 dose. J is TRBJ2-2 and V is TRBV10-3; D perhaps matches TRBD2 (6 bases). The source is an adult who received the AZD1222 COVID-19 vaccine. The CDR3 is CAIGGIAANTGELFF. The DNA of the CDR3 is TGTGCCATCGGGGGGATAGCGGCGAACACCGGGGAGCTGTTTTTT.